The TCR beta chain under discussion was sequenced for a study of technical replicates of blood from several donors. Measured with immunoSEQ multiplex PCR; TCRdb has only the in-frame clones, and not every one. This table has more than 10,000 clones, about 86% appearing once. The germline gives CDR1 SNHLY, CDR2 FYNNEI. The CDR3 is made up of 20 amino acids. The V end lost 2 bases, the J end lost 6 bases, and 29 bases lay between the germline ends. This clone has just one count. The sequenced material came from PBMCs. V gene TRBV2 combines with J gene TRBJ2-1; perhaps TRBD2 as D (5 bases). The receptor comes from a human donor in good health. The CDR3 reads CASSERNNFGLDRRVNEQFF. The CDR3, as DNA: TGTGCCAGCAGTGAAAGGAATAACTTTGGACTGGATCGGCGCGTCAATGAGCAGTTCTTC.